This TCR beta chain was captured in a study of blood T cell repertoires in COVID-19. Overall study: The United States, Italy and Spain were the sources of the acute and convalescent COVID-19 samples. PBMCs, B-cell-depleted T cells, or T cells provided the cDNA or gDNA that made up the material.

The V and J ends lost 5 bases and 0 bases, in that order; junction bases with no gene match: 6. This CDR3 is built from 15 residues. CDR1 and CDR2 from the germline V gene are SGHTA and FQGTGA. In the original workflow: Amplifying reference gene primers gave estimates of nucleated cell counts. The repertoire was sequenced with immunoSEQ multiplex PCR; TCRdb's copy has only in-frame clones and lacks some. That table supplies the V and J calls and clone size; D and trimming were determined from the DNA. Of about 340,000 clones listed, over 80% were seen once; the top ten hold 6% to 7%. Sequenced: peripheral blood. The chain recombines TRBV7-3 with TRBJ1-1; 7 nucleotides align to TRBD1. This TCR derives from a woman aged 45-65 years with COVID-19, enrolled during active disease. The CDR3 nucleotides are TGTGCCAGCAGCGCACGACAGGGACTGAACACTGAAGCTTTCTTT. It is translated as CASSARQGLNTEAFF.